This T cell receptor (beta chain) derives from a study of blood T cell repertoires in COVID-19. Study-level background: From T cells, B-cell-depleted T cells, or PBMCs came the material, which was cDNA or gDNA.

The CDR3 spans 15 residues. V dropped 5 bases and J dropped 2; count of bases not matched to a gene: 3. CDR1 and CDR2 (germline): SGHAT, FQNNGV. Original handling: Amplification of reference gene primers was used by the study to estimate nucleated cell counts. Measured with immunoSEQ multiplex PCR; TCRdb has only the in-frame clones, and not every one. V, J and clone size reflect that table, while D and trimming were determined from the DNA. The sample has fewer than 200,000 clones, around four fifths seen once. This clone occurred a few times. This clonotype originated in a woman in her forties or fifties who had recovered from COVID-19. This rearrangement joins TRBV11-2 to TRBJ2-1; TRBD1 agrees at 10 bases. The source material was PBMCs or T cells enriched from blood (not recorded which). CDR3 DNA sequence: TGTGCCAGCAGCCCCGGGACAGGGGCCTACAATGAGCAGTTCTTC. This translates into CASSPGTGAYNEQFF.